The text below deals with one TCR beta chain. The TRBV12-4/TRBJ1-2 clonotypes were amplified using barcode primers with ligated adaptors. TCRdb re-derived calls from the multiplex PCR reads in MiXCR, one entry per CDR3 protein. Among around 380 distinct CDR3 sequences, around 33% were seen once, and the ten largest hold about 50%. V gave up 7 bases and J gave up 7 bases, with 10 bases separating them. This CDR3 contains 11 residues. The sorted Tregs were CD4+CD25+CD127-/low cells. The origin of this receptor is a female donor with breast cancer. Specimen: tumor-infiltrating Tregs sorted from the breast tumor. The chain combines TRBV12-3 or TRBV12-4 with TRBJ1-2, with D maybe TRBD1 (5 bases). Here the CDR3 DNA reads TGTGCCAGCAAACTAGGGGCTGGCTACACCTTC. This sequence encodes CASKLGAGYTF.